These T cell receptor beta chains were read from a single sample in a study of patients and donors after allogeneic stem cell transplantation. TCRdb called the RT-PCR reads again in MiXCR, with one record for every CDR3 protein. The sample yields over 350,000 distinct CDR3 sequences, 16% seen once. Sequencing was carried out using blood, either unsorted or a sorted T cell fraction (not recorded which). The receptors shown here come from a human donor who was either an allogeneic HSCT recipient or a stem cell or donor lymphocyte infusion donor (not recorded which). It is not recorded whose cells these are; they may come from a transplant donor. Both conserved end residues are part of each CDR3. Clone size is stated in some rows and not others, as once, few, many or a class when expanded.

>TRBJ1-1|many|TRBV3-1
CASSLSDRGPLSMNTEAFF
>TRBJ2-1|many|TRBV14
CASSQLGGSYNEQFF
>TRBJ1-5|many|TRBV4-3
CASSQDLGRDQPQHF
>TRBJ1-1|-|TRBV11-1
CASSLAPVSGTEAFF
>TRBJ2-7|many|TRBV12-3/TRBV12-4
CASSSPGTWGYEQYF
>TRBJ2-7|many|TRBV28
CASSGLAATYEQYF
>TRBJ1-4|few|TRBV29-1
CSVARDLISATNEKLFF
>TRBJ2-1|-|TRBV7-7
CASSSLRGRGEQFF
>TRBJ1-2|-|TRBV6-1
CASSTRQGVGYTF
>TRBJ1-2|-|TRBV12-3/TRBV12-4
CASSFRGVPNYGYTF
>TRBJ1-5|few|TRBV3-1
CASSQDGVQPQHF
>TRBJ2-2|-|TRBV4-1
CASSQVRLGGGELFF
>TRBJ2-1|-|TRBV5-1
CASSSEQGWDEQFF
>TRBJ2-7|many|TRBV5-1
CASSSGLAGYEQYF
>TRBJ2-7|few|TRBV3-1
CASSPRKASGGHEQYF
>TRBJ1-1|many|TRBV4-1
CASSQDSVAFF
>TRBJ1-2|few|TRBV7-9
CASSLVGTTNYGYTF
>TRBJ2-1|-|TRBV20-1
CSARGIYNEQFF
>TRBJ2-3|-|TRBV10-3
CAIRGQGDTQYF
>TRBJ2-5|-|TRBV7-9
CASGGTSGIWETQYF
>TRBJ2-3|-|TRBV29-1
CSVVGGRKDTQYF
>TRBJ1-6|-|TRBV19
CASRGGSHNSPLHF